In this sample, the clone carrying this T cell receptor beta chain turned up once. The antigen is not known. The source of the sample is a study of cytotoxic CD8 clonotypes in ibrutinib-treated CLL. Turning to the study itself: After treatment lasting a median about twelve months, range 6 to 36, response samples were collected.

Germline assignment: CDR1 LGHNA and CDR2 YSLEER. V shed 0 bases and J 8 bases; nucleotides not matched to a gene: 11. The CDR3 spans 17 residues. A 1 in 200,000 to 1 in 1 million T cell depth was the sequencing target. Data came from immunoSEQ multiplex PCR; TCRdb stores just in-frame clones and leaves some out. The sample has over 250,000 clones; roughly three quarters are singletons. Study observations and caveats: Public clonotypes (which were uncommon) either contracted or remained stable on treatment. Baseline clonality exceeded age-matched healthy donors and tracked circulating CD8+ T-cell counts.

The receptor was isolated from a human donor with chronic lymphocytic leukemia. The chain recombines TRBV4-3 with TRBJ2-1; 9 bases are a match to TRBD1. The sequencing used PBMCs, collected at disease progression, from a patient treated with ibrutinib. The CDR3 spells CASSQEGRTGEADEQFF. CDR3 nucleotide sequence: TGCGCCAGCAGCCAAGAAGGACGGACAGGGGAGGCGGATGAGCAGTTCTTC.